The present T cell receptor beta chain was sequenced within a study of blood T cell repertoires in COVID-19. Turning to the study itself: Spain, Italy and the United States supplied samples that represented acute and convalescent COVID-19. Nucleic acid was either cDNA or gDNA, and it came from T cells, B-cell-depleted T cells, or PBMCs.

Enrollees, about 18 to 95 years old, lived in 24 US areas. Each recovered donor of Cohort 3 presented with two negative PCRs, clearance, or symptom resolution. The data were produced by immunoSEQ multiplex PCR, yet TCRdb's version contains in-frame clones alone and is incomplete. The sample gives just over 300,000 clones, roughly 90% of which show up once; approximately 9.4% is in the top ten. Between the trimmed V and J ends, which lost 7 bases and 3 bases, there was a span of 15 bases. The germline gives CDR1 MDHEN, CDR2 SYDVKM. This CDR3 region has 14 residues. The clonotype comes from a woman in her 40s who had recovered from COVID-19. The J gene is TRBJ1-1, the V gene TRBV28; tentative D call: TRBD1 (5 bases). The sequencing sample was made of PBMCs or T cells enriched from blood (not recorded which). CDR3 residues: CASNGGVRDTEAFF. The DNA of the CDR3 is TGTGCCAGCAACGGAGGGGTAAGGGACACTGAAGCTTTCTTT.